The source of this T cell receptor beta chain is a study of T-cell reconstitution after alpha-beta-depleted transplantation in children (dated by TCRdb to the mid-2010s). Broadly, across the study: T-cell immune reconstitution after TCRalphabeta/CD19-depleted allogeneic hematopoietic cell transplantation in children was quantitatively tracked in the study by means of TCR repertoire profiling. The paper as a whole reports these results and caveats: In some patients, high TCRbeta diversity at day 60 was attributed to recipient T cells and intrathymic progenitors that had survived conditioning. Over subsequent months, a decline in hyperexpanded clone frequencies was noted, and after one year, T-cell counts and TCRbeta diversity were mostly ascribed to newly produced T cells. The apparently early alphabetaT-cell count recovery about two months after transplant was reportedly dependent on only several hundred rapidly expanded clones derived from non-depleted graft cells.

Including the terminal cysteine and phenylalanine, the CDR3 comprises 15 residues. Left in the record is the CDR3 DNA by itself, 45 bases read in frame from the first base. V loses 7 bases, J loses 0 bases, and the germline ends lie 12 bases apart. The germline V gene gives CDR1 as MNHEY and CDR2 as SVGAGI. The treatment or condition label, as the study defines it: allogeneic hematopoietic cell transplantation with graft depleted of TCRalphabeta T cells and CD19 B cells. TCRalphabeta/CD19-depleted allogeneic hematopoietic cell grafts were given to the transplant recipients, all of whom were children. This clonotype was observed a handful of times. Its recognized antigen is unknown. There are no base qualities to consult, and no much larger clone falls within one base. Preparation of the library involved PCR. Sequencing used an Illumina HiSeq 2500. TCR library preparation used molecular barcoding, with unique molecular identifiers applied to normalize quantification of the TCRbeta repertoire. TCRdb's own reprocessing of the public reads used fastp at Q25 and MiXCR and kept productive beta chains. Rows with one shared CDR3 protein collapse into an entry with the most common genes and DNA. The sample table lists a few hundred thousand distinct CDR3 sequences, over 20% of them with a count of one. The ten largest clonotypes hold under 45% of the sample.

The sequence derives from a boy in the first two years of life with Wiskott-Aldrich syndrome, due to receive a stem cell transplant. The chain is encoded by TRBV6-5 joined to TRBJ2-2, and possibly TRBD2, on 6 matching bases. Sequences were derived from PBMCs, sampled before TCRalphabeta/CD19-depleted stem cell transplant. The CDR3 here reads CASIAAVTNTGELFF. The bases are TGTGCCAGCATAGCGGCGGTGACGAACACCGGGGAGCTGTTTTTT.